This T cell receptor beta chain was found in a study of T cell clonotyping in hematopoietic cell transplantation. Sequencing used immunoSEQ multiplex PCR; TCRdb keeps in-frame clones, though not all of them. The table has tens of thousands of clones, approximately 95% seen once. Trimming shortened V by 4 bases and J by 0 bases, and 12 bases separated the two germline ends. Germline CDR1 reads LNHDA; CDR2 reads SQIVND (reference sequence). CDR3 length: 15 residues. Sequenced input: peripheral blood mononuclear cells. The TCR was taken from a young man in good health. Some clones in this sample may be carry-over from other donors' samples. This rearrangement joins TRBV19 to TRBJ1-1; D might be TRBD1 (5 bases). CDR3 amino acids: CASSTRQNMNTEAFF. In nucleotides, the CDR3 is TGTGCCAGTAGTACCAGACAGAACATGAACACTGAAGCTTTCTTT.